This T cell receptor (beta chain) is from a study of a mutant IDH1 vaccine in newly diagnosed glioma. Study-level background: There were roughly 62% males and roughly 38% females among treated patients, whose mean age was roughly 40 years. Beforehand, treatment had been radiotherapy, temozolomide, or both; the majority received both.

For this clone: What it binds is not known.

Time point here: week 5, during vaccination. Every vaccine dose comprised 300 ug of mutant IDH1 20-mer peptide plus topical imiquimod. Here immunoSEQ multiplex PCR was the method, and the copy in TCRdb shows in-frame clones only, minus some. The top ten clones hold about 24% of a sample with 30,000 to 40,000 clones, roughly 80% of them seen once. Findings and caveats of the study: The authors found pseudoprogression apparently unrelated to changes in top peripheral T cell clonotypes. Evidence of vaccine-induced immune responses was documented in roughly 93% of patients.

The TCR originated in a man aged 25-45 years with glioma. The specimen comprised PBMCs, sampled from a glioma patient whose treatment included an IDH1 peptide vaccine.

The CDR3 protein is CASSVVSKNTEAFF. The CDR3 bases are TGTGCCAGCAGCGTAGTTTCCAAGAACACTGAAGCTTTCTTT. V gene TRBV9 combines with J gene TRBJ1-1; D not certain. The germline V gene has CDR1 SGDLS and CDR2 YYNGEE. The CDR3 contains 14 residues. Trimming shortened V by 0 bases and J by 1 base, and 7 bases separated the two germline ends.